This TCR beta chain was profiled in a study of shared clonotypes between healthy human individuals. Study-level background: The plates for each donor numbered three CD4 naive, three CD4 memory, two CD8 naive and one CD8 memory.

The length of the CDR3 is 15 residues. Germline CDR1 reads MDHEN; CDR2 reads SYDVKM. The germline V and J ends were trimmed by 5 bases and 7 bases, with 18 bases remaining between them. Measured with immunoSEQ multiplex PCR; TCRdb has only the in-frame clones, and not every one. The sample has some 2,000,000 clones, 90% to 97% seen once. The rearrangement links TRBV28 to TRBJ1-5; unclear D gene. Sequencing input: naive CD4+ T cells sorted from blood. Regarding subset: CD45RA+ positively selected. The TCR was taken from a young man in good health. CDR3 DNA: TGTGCCAGCAGTCCCCCGCCGTTCTTCGAACAGCCCCAGCATTTT. Encoded protein: CASSPPPFFEQPQHF.